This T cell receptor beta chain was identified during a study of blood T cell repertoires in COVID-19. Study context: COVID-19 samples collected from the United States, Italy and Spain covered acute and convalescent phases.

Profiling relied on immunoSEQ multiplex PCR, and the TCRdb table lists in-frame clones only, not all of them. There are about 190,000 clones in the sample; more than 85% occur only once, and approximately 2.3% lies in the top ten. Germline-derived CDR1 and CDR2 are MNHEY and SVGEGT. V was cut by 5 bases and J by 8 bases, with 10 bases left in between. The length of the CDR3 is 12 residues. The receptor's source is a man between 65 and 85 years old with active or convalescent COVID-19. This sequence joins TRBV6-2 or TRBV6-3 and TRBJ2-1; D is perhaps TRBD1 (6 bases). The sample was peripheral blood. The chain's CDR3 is CASSRQVDEQFF. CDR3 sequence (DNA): TGTGCCAGCAGTAGACAGGTCGATGAGCAGTTCTTC.